The 25 T cell receptor beta chains given below trace back to one sample, sequenced in a study of blood T cell repertoires in COVID-19. Clones were sequenced by immunoSEQ multiplex PCR, and TCRdb holds only the in-frame ones, with some missing. The sample lists about 300,000 clones, 70% to 90% occurring once. Sequenced input: PBMCs or T cells enriched from blood (not recorded which). These receptors were taken from a woman aged 25 to 39 who had recovered from COVID-19.

The CDR3, as DNA: TGTGCCTGGAGTGTAGAACTCTTGGGGAGGGCGGGAAACACCATATATTTT. This encodes CAWSVELLGRAGNTIYF. The chain has TRBV30 and TRBJ1-3; the D is unclear. The V gene lost 0 bases and the J gene lost 4 bases, with 19 bases spanning the gap. Germline CDR1 reads GTSNPN; CDR2 reads SVGIG (reference sequence). This CDR3 contains 17 residues.

V gene TRBV7-9 combines with J gene TRBJ1-6, with TRBD1 matching 10 bases. Germline CDR1 reads SEHNR; CDR2 reads FQNEAQ (reference sequence). The junction had 9 bases not matched to a gene; V was cut back by 4 bases and J by 9 bases. CDR3 length equals 16 residues. The CDR3 DNA is TGTGCCAGCAGCTCGGGACAGGGGCGACTTGGTTCACCCCTCCACTTT. This gives the protein CASSSGQGRLGSPLHF.

This clone was seen only once. The rearrangement uses TRBV20-1 and TRBJ1-5; 8 bases match TRBD1. The length of the CDR3 is 17 residues. In germline, CDR1 is DFQATT, CDR2 SNEGSKA (reference sequence). With 3 bases clipped from V and 1 base from J, the junction kept 11 bases outside the gene matches. Here the CDR3 DNA reads TGCAGTGCTAGTGGCCAGGGGGCGCGGGGAAGCAATCAGCCCCAGCATTTT. This codes for CSASGQGARGSNQPQHF.

V gene TRBV11-2 combines with J gene TRBJ1-5; 7 bases align to TRBD1. CDR3 length: 15 residues. The germline V gene has CDR1 SGHAT and CDR2 FQNNGV. Unmatched junction bases numbered 9, after V lost 1 base and J lost 9 bases. In nucleotides, the CDR3 is TGTGCCAGCAGCTTAGGGCAGGGGGTTTTGGCGCCCCAGCATTTT. This translates into CASSLGQGVLAPQHF.

The table lists this clone with a count of one. The chain combines TRBV6-5 with TRBJ2-2, with 8 bases identical to TRBD1. Germline CDR1 and CDR2: MNHEY and SVGAGI. The CDR3 loop spans 15 amino acids. J gave up 6 bases and V 2 bases, and 5 bases lay outside the gene matches. This CDR3 reads CASSYLGQGAGELFF. In nucleotides, the CDR3 is TGTGCCAGCAGTTACCTTGGACAGGGAGCCGGGGAGCTGTTTTTT.

This sequence joins TRBV6-2 or TRBV6-3 and TRBJ1-1, with 7 bases that match TRBD1. The CDR3 runs to 14 residues. With V trimmed by 2 bases and J by 1 base, 1 base remained unmatched. Germline CDR1 reads MNHEY; CDR2 reads SVGEGT. As DNA, the CDR3 is TGTGCCAGCAGTTACGACAGGGCGAACACTGAAGCTTTCTTT. Translated, it gives CASSYDRANTEAFF.

This sequence joins TRBV18 and TRBJ2-5, with 7 bases lining up with TRBD1. Germline CDR1 is KGHSH and CDR2 is LQKENI. After removal of 3 bases from V and 5 bases from J, the junction contained 6 bases not matched to a gene. The CDR3 extends over 14 amino acids. CDR3 protein: CASSPGRGIETQYF. DNA for the CDR3: TGTGCCAGCTCACCGGGCAGGGGGATTGAGACCCAGTACTTC.

The J gene is TRBJ1-2, the V gene TRBV28, with D possibly TRBD1 on 6 matching bases. Looked up from germline, CDR1 is MDHEN and CDR2 is SYDVKM. CDR3 length: 16 residues. Trimming shortened V by 6 bases and J by 4 bases, and 21 bases separated the two germline ends. The CDR3 coding sequence is TGTGCCAGCAGCCCCGAGCGAGGGGGGGGATCCTATGGCTACACCTTC. Protein sequence: CASSPERGGGSYGYTF.

This clone was seen once. The chain joins TRBV7-3 to TRBJ2-2; maybe TRBD2 (5 bases). Germline CDR1 SGHTA, CDR2 FQGTGA. V shed 5 bases and J shed 7 bases, with 11 bases lying between them. The CDR3 totals 13 residues. The CDR3 sequence: CASSPPRGGELFF. CDR3 coding DNA: TGTGCCAGCAGCCCCCCCCGGGGCGGGGAGCTGTTTTTT.

This chain joins TRBV9 and TRBJ2-3; 12 bases map to TRBD2. The CDR3 runs to 16 residues. Germline V gene data show CDR1 as SGDLS and CDR2 as YYNGEE. J was trimmed by 6 bases and V by 3 bases; bases with no gene match: 8. The CDR3 DNA reads TGTGCCAGCAGCGCACTAGCGGGGGGCCGGCGGGATACGCAGTATTTT. Protein sequence: CASSALAGGRRDTQYF.

The V gene is TRBV19, the J gene TRBJ1-6; the D gene is possibly TRBD1 (5 bases). Germline-derived CDR1 and CDR2 are LNHDA and SQIVND (reference sequence). This CDR3 contains 15 residues. V was clipped by 7 bases and J by 3 bases, with 13 bases between them. The chain's CDR3 is CASTPTAIYNSPLHF. In nucleotides, the CDR3 is TGTGCCAGTACTCCGACAGCGATCTATAATTCACCCCTCCACTTT.

The J gene is TRBJ2-1, the V gene TRBV2; TRBD1 matches 7 bases. Trimming cost V 5 bases and J 7 bases; bases outside gene matches: 8. Germline-derived CDR1 and CDR2 are SNHLY and FYNNEI. This CDR3 contains 14 residues. For the CDR3, the DNA is TGTGCCAGCAGTTTCCGGACAGGTGATAATGAGCAGTTCTTC. It codes for CASSFRTGDNEQFF. Drawing the rest from reference TRBV2 and TRBJ2-1, the complete variable domain is EPEVTQTPSHQVTQMGQEVILRCVPISNHLYFYWYRQILGQKVEFLVSFYNNEISEKSEIFDDQFSVERPDGSNFTLKIRSTKLEDSAMYFCASSFRTGDNEQFFGPGTRLTVL.

The rearrangement links TRBV11-2 to TRBJ1-2; 11 bases line up with TRBD1. CDR1 and CDR2 (germline): SGHAT, FQNNGV. J was trimmed by 1 base and V by 2 bases; bases with no gene match: 12. This CDR3 contains 19 residues. The CDR3 reads CASSLTSVPGQGVNYGYTF. The CDR3 nucleotides are TGTGCCAGCAGCTTAACCTCCGTCCCGGGACAGGGGGTTAACTATGGCTACACCTTC. The full variable domain, its missing parts supplied by reference TRBV11-2 and TRBJ1-2, is EAGVAQSPRYKIIEKRQSVAFWCNPISGHATLYWYQQILGQGPKLLIQFQNNGVVDDSQLPKDRFSAERLKGVDSTLKIQPAKLEDSAVYLCASSLTSVPGQGVNYGYTFGSGTRLTVV.

DNA for the CDR3: TGTGCCAGCAGCTCCGCTAGACTAGGGAGTGCCGGGGAGCTGTTTTTT. It is translated as CASSSARLGSAGELFF. The rearrangement uses TRBV7-3 and TRBJ2-2, with D maybe TRBD2 (6 bases). The CDR3 has 16 amino acids. V was shortened by 4 bases and J by 6 bases, with 18 bases between the two germline ends. Germline CDR1 and CDR2: SGHTA and FQGTGA. The full variable domain, with the rest looked up from reference TRBV7-3 and TRBJ2-2, is GAGVSQTPSNKVTEKGKYVELRCDPISGHTALYWYRQSLGQGPEFLIYFQGTGAADDSGLPNDRFFAVRPEGSVSTLKIQRTERGDSAVYLCASSSARLGSAGELFFGEGSRLTVL.

The chain carries TRBV12-3 or TRBV12-4 and TRBJ1-1, with D unclear. This CDR3 has 11 amino acids. V lost 4 bases, J lost 7 bases, and 7 bases lay in between. CDR3 bases: TGTGCCAGCAGTTACGGGGATGAAGCTTTCTTT. It encodes CASSYGDEAFF.

V usage is TRBV29-1 and J usage is TRBJ1-4, with 11 bases matching TRBD1. The V segment lost 7 bases and the J segment 5 bases; nucleotides outside the gene matches: 6. Germline V gives CDR1 SQVTM, CDR2 ANQGSEA. CDR3 size: 14 residues. The CDR3 loop reads CSAGGTGGNEKLFF. For the CDR3, the DNA is TGCAGCGCCGGGGGGACAGGGGGAAATGAAAAACTGTTTTTT.

The chain combines TRBV7-3 with TRBJ2-3; no reliable D call. Germline loops: CDR1 SGHTA, CDR2 FQGTGA. The V gene lost 4 bases and the J gene lost 4 bases, with 12 bases spanning the gap. The CDR3 length is 14 residues. CDR3 loop: CASSSKLGADTQYF. Here the CDR3 DNA reads TGTGCCAGCAGCTCCAAACTGGGCGCAGATACGCAGTATTTT.

CDR3 protein: CASSPGLAGETDTQYF. CDR3 sequence (DNA): TGTGCCAGCAGCCCGGGACTAGCGGGGGAGACAGATACGCAGTATTTT. The chain is built from TRBV4-2 and TRBJ2-3; 14 bases fit TRBD2. The CDR3 covers 16 residues. V was clipped by 4 bases and J by 3 bases; unmatched bases: 3. Germline CDR1 is LGHNA and CDR2 is YNFKEQ.

The rearrangement links TRBV5-1 to TRBJ1-1; D might be TRBD1 (5 bases). V was shortened by 2 bases and J by 0 bases, with 11 bases between the two germline ends. Germline CDR1 is SGHRS and CDR2 is YFSETQ. The CDR3 extends over 15 amino acids. CDR3 amino acids: CASSLLPGVNTEAFF. The DNA of the CDR3 is TGCGCCAGCAGCTTACTTCCGGGGGTGAACACTGAAGCTTTCTTT.

The chain combines TRBV19 with TRBJ1-5; D is unresolved. Germline V gives CDR1 LNHDA, CDR2 SQIVND (reference sequence). The ends were cut back, 7 bases at V and 1 base at J, with 14 bases in the middle. The CDR3 is 15 amino acids. The CDR3 DNA follows: TGTGCCAGTACCCGACTTCCGCCCAGCAATCAGCCCCAGCATTTT. Translated: CASTRLPPSNQPQHF. The complete variable domain, with remaining parts taken from reference TRBV19 and TRBJ1-5, reads DGGITQSPKYLFRKEGQNVTLSCEQNLNHDAMYWYRQDPGQGLRLIYYSQIVNDFQKGDIAEGYSVSREKKESFPLTVTSAQKNPTAFYLCASTRLPPSNQPQHFGDGTRLSIL.

The chain links TRBV2 to TRBJ1-2, with 7 bases identical to TRBD1. CDR3 size: 15 residues. From germline, CDR1 is SNHLY and CDR2 FYNNEI. Unmatched junction bases numbered 11, after V lost 3 bases and J lost 7 bases. This chain's CDR3 is CASSETGIRSSGYTF. CDR3 in DNA: TGTGCCAGCAGTGAGACAGGGATCAGATCCTCTGGCTACACCTTC. Using reference TRBV2 and TRBJ1-2 for the parts outside the CDR3, the full variable domain is EPEVTQTPSHQVTQMGQEVILRCVPISNHLYFYWYRQILGQKVEFLVSFYNNEISEKSEIFDDQFSVERPDGSNFTLKIRSTKLEDSAMYFCASSETGIRSSGYTFGSGTRLTVV.

The chain recombines TRBV7-9 with TRBJ1-1; D is unclear. Per germline, CDR1 SEHNR and CDR2 FQNEAQ (reference sequence). V lost 5 bases, J lost 7 bases, and 8 bases lay in between. The CDR3 consists of 11 residues. CDR3 nucleotides: TGTGCCAGCAGCCTTTTCGGTGAAGCTTTCTTT. Protein product: CASSLFGEAFF.

The chain uses TRBV6-6 and TRBJ2-3, with 8 bases fitting TRBD2. This CDR3 has 15 residues. Germline CDR1 is MNHNY and CDR2 is SVGAGI (reference sequence). Trimming cost V 6 bases and J 0 bases; bases outside gene matches: 5. In nucleotides, the CDR3 is TGTGCCAGCAGCCCGGGGGGGCCAAGCACAGATACGCAGTATTTT. The encoded protein is CASSPGGPSTDTQYF.

The chain carries TRBV5-1 and TRBJ1-1; D unclear. V lost 4 bases to trimming and J lost 6 bases, with 13 bases between them. Per the germline V gene, CDR1 is SGHRS and CDR2 is YFSETQ. The CDR3 totals 13 residues. The CDR3 nucleotides are TGCGCCAGCAGCCCTACCTACAGAGCTGAAGCTTTCTTT. It codes for CASSPTYRAEAFF.

The J gene is TRBJ2-4, the V gene TRBV7-9; no firm D call. Germline assignment: CDR1 SEHNR and CDR2 FQNEAQ (reference sequence). The CDR3 covers 13 residues. With 1 base removed from V and 9 bases from J, the gap between germline ends came to 10 bases. As DNA, the CDR3 is TGTGCCAGCAGCTTAGTCGAGGTGGCCATTCAGTACTTC. This encodes CASSLVEVAIQYF.